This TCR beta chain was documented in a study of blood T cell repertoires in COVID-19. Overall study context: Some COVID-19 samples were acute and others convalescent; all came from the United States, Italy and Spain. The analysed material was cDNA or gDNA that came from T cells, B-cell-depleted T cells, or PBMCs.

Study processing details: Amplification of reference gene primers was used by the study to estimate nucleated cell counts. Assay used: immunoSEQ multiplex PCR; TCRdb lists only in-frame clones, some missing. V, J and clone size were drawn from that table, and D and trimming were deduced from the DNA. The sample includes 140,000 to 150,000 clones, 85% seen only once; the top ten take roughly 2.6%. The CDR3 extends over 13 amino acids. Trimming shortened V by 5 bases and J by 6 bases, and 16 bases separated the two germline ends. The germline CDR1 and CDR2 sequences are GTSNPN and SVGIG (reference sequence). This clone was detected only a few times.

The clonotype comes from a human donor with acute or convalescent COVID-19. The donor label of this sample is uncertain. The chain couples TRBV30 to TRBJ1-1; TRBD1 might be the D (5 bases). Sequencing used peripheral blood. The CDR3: CAWGVQGGSEAFF. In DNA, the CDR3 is TGTGCCTGGGGGGTCCAGGGAGGCTCTGAAGCTTTCTTT.